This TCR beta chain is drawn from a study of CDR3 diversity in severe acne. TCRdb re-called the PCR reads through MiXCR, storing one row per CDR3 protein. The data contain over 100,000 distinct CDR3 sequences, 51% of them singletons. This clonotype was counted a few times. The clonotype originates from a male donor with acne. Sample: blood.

CDR3 in DNA: TGTGCCAGTAGTATCCAGGCAGGGGGGGTTTACTCTGGAAACACCATATATTTT. Amino acid sequence: CASSIQAGGVYSGNTIYF. The rearrangement links TRBV19 to TRBJ1-3; 7 bases agree with TRBD1. Unmatched junction bases numbered 11, after V lost 3 bases and J lost 0 bases. Germline-derived CDR1 and CDR2 are LNHDA and SQIVND (reference sequence). CDR3 length equals 18 residues.